The source of this T cell receptor beta chain is a study of radiotherapy plus CTLA-4 blockade in lung cancer. Across the whole study: There were objective responses in 18% of patients, and around 31% had disease control.

The CDR3 contains 14 residues. Those with chemo-refractory metastatic non-small-cell lung cancer were treated with focal radiation combined with CTLA-4 blockade using ipilimumab. Assay: immunoSEQ multiplex PCR; the TCRdb copy retains only in-frame clones and omits some. This table holds 50,000 to 65,000 clones, approximately 80% found once. A remark on this clone: Its antigen is not known.

Whole-study findings and limits: Response was reportedly best predicted by early blood T cell clone dynamics, with interferon-beta. Some TCR clones had been derived from tumors. These clones expanded in peripheral blood after radiotherapy plus ipilimumab.

V usage is TRBV7-5 and J usage is TRBJ1-2; TRBD1, the D gene given by the table, was not confirmed from the DNA. TRBV7-5 is deemed a pseudogene. This clonotype was sampled from a human donor with non-small cell lung cancer whose response to radiotherapy plus ipilimumab could not be evaluated. This specimen was peripheral blood, taken from a patient treated with radiotherapy plus ipilimumab. The CDR3 bases are TGTGCCAGAAGCTCCTTGACAGAGACGCGCTACTACACCTTC. Protein sequence: CARSSLTETRYYTF.